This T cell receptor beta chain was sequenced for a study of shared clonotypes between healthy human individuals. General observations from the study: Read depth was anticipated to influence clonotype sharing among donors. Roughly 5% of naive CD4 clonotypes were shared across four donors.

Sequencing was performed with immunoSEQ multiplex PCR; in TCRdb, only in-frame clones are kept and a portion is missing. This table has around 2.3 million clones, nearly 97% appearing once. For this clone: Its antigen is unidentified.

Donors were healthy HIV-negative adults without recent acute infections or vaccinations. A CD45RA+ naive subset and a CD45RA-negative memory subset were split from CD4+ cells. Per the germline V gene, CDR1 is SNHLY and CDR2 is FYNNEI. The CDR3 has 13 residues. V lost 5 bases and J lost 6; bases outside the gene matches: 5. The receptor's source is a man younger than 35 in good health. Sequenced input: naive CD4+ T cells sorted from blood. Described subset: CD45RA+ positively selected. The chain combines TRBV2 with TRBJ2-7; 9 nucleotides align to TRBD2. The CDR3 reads CASSLLAGFEQYF. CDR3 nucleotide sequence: TGTGCCAGCAGTCTTCTAGCGGGGTTCGAGCAGTACTTC.